This is a list of T cell receptor beta chains from one sample in a study of regulatory T cells in long-lasting Graves disease. TCRdb used MiXCR to reprocess the multiplex PCR reads, holding one entry per CDR3 protein. Of more than 450,000 distinct CDR3 sequences listed, around 11% were seen once; the top ten hold 7.5% to 9%. This sample also belongs to another study, concerning T cells in Graves' hyperthyroidism and ophthalmopathy.

The starting material was peripheral blood mononuclear cells (PBMCs), obtained at new diagnosis, from a patient treated with antithyroid drugs. The receptors shown here come from a woman between 25 and 40 years old with Graves disease. The CDR3 runs from the conserved cysteine through the conserved F or W. A D gene is named only where the DNA matches it firmly. Some rows mark clone size as missing; the rest say once, few, many or name a class of expanded clone.

V gene: TRBV20-1; D gene: .; J gene: TRBJ2-5; clone size: .; CDR3 protein: CSARGGGQRGTQYF; CDR3 DNA: TGCAGTGCTAGAGGTGGGGGGCAGCGTGGGACCCAGTACTTC
V gene: TRBV25-1; D gene: .; J gene: TRBJ1-1; clone size: many; CDR3 protein: CASKGQWNTEAFF; CDR3 DNA: TGTGCCAGCAAAGGACAATGGAACACTGAAGCTTTCTTT
V gene: TRBV6-5; D gene: .; J gene: TRBJ1-1; clone size: many; CDR3 protein: CASSYRRTRSNTEAFF; CDR3 DNA: TGTGCCAGCAGTTACCGGCGGACGAGATCGAACACTGAAGCTTTCTTT
V gene: TRBV11-2; D gene: .; J gene: TRBJ1-1; clone size: many; CDR3 protein: CASSLDTNTEAFF; CDR3 DNA: TGTGCCAGCAGCTTAGATACGAACACTGAAGCTTTCTTT
V gene: TRBV2; D gene: .; J gene: TRBJ2-1; clone size: many; CDR3 protein: CARGTRSLNEQFF; CDR3 DNA: TGTGCCAGAGGGACTCGAAGCCTCAATGAGCAGTTCTTC
V gene: TRBV7-8; D gene: TRBD2; J gene: TRBJ2-5; clone size: many; CDR3 protein: CASSSSGRRKTQYF; CDR3 DNA: TGTGCCAGCAGCTCTAGCGGGAGGAGGAAGACCCAGTACTTC
V gene: TRBV6-1; D gene: .; J gene: TRBJ1-4; clone size: many; CDR3 protein: CASSPGQEKLFF; CDR3 DNA: TGTGCCAGCAGCCCAGGACAGGAAAAACTGTTTTTT
V gene: TRBV24-1; D gene: .; J gene: TRBJ2-5; clone size: many; CDR3 protein: CATSDRTAYQETQYF; CDR3 DNA: TGTGCCACCAGTGATCGGACAGCATACCAAGAGACCCAGTACTTC
V gene: TRBV19; D gene: .; J gene: TRBJ1-1; clone size: .; CDR3 protein: CASSIARDRSGTEAFF; CDR3 DNA: TGTGCCAGTAGTATAGCCCGCGACAGGTCGGGTACTGAAGCTTTCTTT
V gene: TRBV25-1; D gene: .; J gene: TRBJ2-3; clone size: many; CDR3 protein: CASPDIKGTYAYETTDTQYF; CDR3 DNA: TGTGCCAGCCCCGACATTAAGGGGACCTACGCCTATGAAACCACAGATACGCAGTATTTT
V gene: TRBV5-8; D gene: .; J gene: TRBJ2-3; clone size: many; CDR3 protein: CASSLAPRITLHTDTQYF; CDR3 DNA: TGTGCCAGCAGCTTGGCTCCTCGGATCACTCTACACACAGATACGCAGTATTTT
V gene: TRBV10-3; D gene: TRBD1; J gene: TRBJ2-7; clone size: many; CDR3 protein: CAIRGQGADEQYF; CDR3 DNA: TGTGCCATCAGGGGACAGGGGGCAGACGAGCAGTACTTC
V gene: TRBV2; D gene: .; J gene: TRBJ2-1; clone size: many; CDR3 protein: CASSEGTGVPPFPQFF; CDR3 DNA: TGTGCCAGCAGTGAAGGTACAGGCGTCCCCCCCTTCCCCCAGTTCTTC
V gene: TRBV24-1; D gene: TRBD2; J gene: TRBJ2-7; clone size: many; CDR3 protein: CAPKREYPYEQYF; CDR3 DNA: TGTGCCCCCAAGCGGGAGTACCCCTACGAGCAGTACTTC
V gene: TRBV18; D gene: .; J gene: TRBJ2-7; clone size: few; CDR3 protein: CASSAISSYEQYF; CDR3 DNA: TGTGCCAGCTCAGCGATTAGCTCCTACGAGCAGTACTTC
V gene: TRBV20-1; D gene: TRBD1; J gene: TRBJ2-5; clone size: many; CDR3 protein: CSARRQGGRETQYF; CDR3 DNA: TGCAGTGCTAGAAGACAGGGGGGGAGGGAGACCCAGTACTTC
V gene: TRBV4-1; D gene: TRBD2; J gene: TRBJ2-1; clone size: many; CDR3 protein: CASSQDGTSGYNEQFF; CDR3 DNA: TGCGCCAGCAGCCAAGATGGGACTAGCGGATACAATGAGCAGTTCTTC
V gene: TRBV3-1; D gene: .; J gene: TRBJ1-6; clone size: .; CDR3 protein: CASSPWGSPLHF; CDR3 DNA: TGTGCCAGCAGCCCGTGGGGCTCACCCCTCCACTTT
V gene: TRBV7-2; D gene: TRBD2; J gene: TRBJ2-7; clone size: .; CDR3 protein: CASSSPPWRERHEQYF; CDR3 DNA: TGTGCCAGCAGCTCCCCCCCCTGGCGGGAGAGGCACGAGCAGTACTTC
V gene: TRBV7-9; D gene: .; J gene: TRBJ2-3; clone size: few; CDR3 protein: CASSSEFADTQYF; CDR3 DNA: TGTGCCAGCAGCTCCGAGTTCGCAGATACGCAGTATTTT
V gene: TRBV5-1; D gene: TRBD2; J gene: TRBJ2-5; clone size: .; CDR3 protein: CASSLDGSSGRKTQYF; CDR3 DNA: TGCGCCAGCAGCTTGGACGGGAGTAGCGGGAGAAAGACCCAGTACTTC
V gene: TRBV20-1; D gene: TRBD2; J gene: TRBJ2-1; clone size: many; CDR3 protein: CSATEPGLAGVLGYNEQFF; CDR3 DNA: TGCAGTGCTACCGAACCGGGACTAGCGGGAGTTTTGGGCTACAATGAGCAGTTCTTC
V gene: TRBV27; D gene: TRBD1; J gene: TRBJ2-5; clone size: many; CDR3 protein: CASSLYPGTAQETQYF; CDR3 DNA: TGTGCCAGCAGTTTATACCCCGGGACAGCGCAAGAGACCCAGTACTTC
V gene: TRBV13; D gene: .; J gene: TRBJ2-1; clone size: few; CDR3 protein: CASFFQGSNNEQFF; CDR3 DNA: TGTGCCAGCTTTTTCCAGGGAAGTAATAATGAGCAGTTCTTC